The entry below describes one T cell receptor (beta chain). Its antigen remains unknown. This sample stems from a study of T cell repertoires in cytomegalovirus infection. Study results and limitations: Totalled public TCR beta family frequency picked out people who carried CMV plus the relevant HLA.

Using its own MiXCR run on the reads, TCRdb lists one record per CDR3 protein. The sample shows roughly 800,000 distinct CDR3 sequences, just under 30% of them seen only once. This receptor was taken from a human donor in good health (CMV status not recorded). Some clones in this sample may be carry-over from other donors' samples. This material consisted of cultured CD8+ T cells from PBMCs, taken from culture after CMV antigen stimulation.

Written as DNA, the CDR3 is TGTGCCAGCAGCGCGGGGGGGGCAGGAGAGACCCAGTACTTC. Protein: CASSAGGAGETQYF. The gene calls are TRBV25-1 and TRBJ2-5, with 9 nucleotides matching TRBD2. The trim removed 6 bases at V and 4 bases at J, leaving 6 bases unmatched. CDR1 and CDR2 from the germline V gene are MGHDK and SYGVNS. This CDR3 spans 14 amino acids.